These T cell receptor beta chains were read from a single sample in a study of cytomegalovirus exposure and HLA in healthy donors. The method was immunoSEQ multiplex PCR; TCRdb's version includes in-frame clones alone and lacks a portion of them. The sample yields 170,000 or so clones, 60% to 85% seen once. The sample was PBMCs. Every receptor here comes from a woman in her thirties or forties in good health and CMV-seronegative. Each CDR3 is given with its conserved first and last residue. A D gene is named only where the DNA matches it firmly. Rows may omit the clone size; those that give it use once, few, many or a size class.

d_gene,abundance,j_gene,len,v_gene,CDR3nt,CDR3aa
TRBD1,.,TRBJ2-7,15,TRBV10-3,TGTGCCATCAGTCCCCGACAGGGCTCAGCCTACGAGCAGTACTTC,CAISPRQGSAYEQYF
.,medium-sized,TRBJ1-1,11,TRBV7-2,TGTGCCAGCAGCTTCCGGACTGAAGCTTTCTTT,CASSFRTEAFF
TRBD1,.,TRBJ1-2,13,TRBV5-1,TGCGCCAGCAGCAGGGACAGTGACTATGGCTACACCTTC,CASSRDSDYGYTF
TRBD1,.,TRBJ1-2,14,TRBV28,TGTGCCAGCAGGAAGACAGGGGTCGACTATGGCTACACCTTC,CASRKTGVDYGYTF
TRBD2,.,TRBJ2-5,17,TRBV5-1,TGCGCCAGCAGCTTGGCCCCTAGCGGGGGGCAACAAGAGACCCAGTACTTC,CASSLAPSGGQQETQYF
.,.,TRBJ2-7,12,TRBV6-5,TGTGCCAGCAGTCGCGGGCCCTACGAGCAGTACTTC,CASSRGPYEQYF
.,.,TRBJ1-1,16,TRBV5-4,TGTGCCAGCAGCTTCACCCCCAGGGCAGGGAACACTGAAGCTTTCTTT,CASSFTPRAGNTEAFF
TRBD2,.,TRBJ2-1,15,TRBV7-2,TGTGCCAGCAGCTCGTTAGCGGGGGGCTACAATGAGCAGTTCTTC,CASSSLAGGYNEQFF
.,.,TRBJ1-1,16,TRBV28,TGTGCCAGCAGTTCACCGTTTGGGGGGATGAACACTGAAGCTTTCTTT,CASSSPFGGMNTEAFF
TRBD1,few,TRBJ1-1,14,TRBV5-1,TGCGCCAGTCAAGAGGGGGCCGCGAACACTGAAGCTTTCTTT,CASQEGAANTEAFF
TRBD1,.,TRBJ1-1,15,TRBV6-6,TGTGCCAGCAGTTTTCGGGACAGGGGGTTTGGTGAAGCTTTCTTT,CASSFRDRGFGEAFF
.,once,TRBJ2-3,13,TRBV6-1,TGTGCCAGCAGTGGGGGAGGGGGGTATACGCAGTATTTT,CASSGGGGYTQYF
.,.,TRBJ1-3,15,TRBV15,TGTGCCACCAGCAGAGATCGTGGGACAGGAAACACCATATATTTT,CATSRDRGTGNTIYF
.,.,TRBJ2-2,14,TRBV7-9,TGTGCCAGCAGCTGGACAAGTGCCGCCGGGGAGCTGTTTTTT,CASSWTSAAGELFF
TRBD1,.,TRBJ2-5,16,TRBV7-6,TGTGCCAGCAGCGAAGCTGGGACAGGGGGCTTGGAGACCCAGTACTTC,CASSEAGTGGLETQYF
.,.,TRBJ2-2,14,TRBV4-1,TGCGCCAGCAGCCACCCCGGGAACACCGGGGAGCTGTTTTTT,CASSHPGNTGELFF
TRBD2,.,TRBJ2-2,16,TRBV5-8,TGTGCCAGCAGCTTGGGACTAGCGGCGAACACCGGGGAGCTGTTTTTT,CASSLGLAANTGELFF
.,.,TRBJ1-1,18,TRBV28,TGTGCCAGCAGATGGAGGGGCAGCCGACTTGGCATGAACACTGAAGCTTTCTTT,CASRWRGSRLGMNTEAFF
TRBD1,.,TRBJ1-1,14,TRBV7-2,TGTGCCAGCAGCCTAGGACAGGGTCACACTGAAGCTTTCTTT,CASSLGQGHTEAFF
TRBD1,once,TRBJ1-1,15,TRBV9,TGTGCCAGCAGCCCGTCCCCAGGGGGTAACACTGAAGCTTTCTTT,CASSPSPGGNTEAFF
TRBD1,.,TRBJ1-4,15,TRBV11-2,TGTGCCAGCAGCTTGCAGGGGGAATATAATGAAAAACTGTTTTTT,CASSLQGEYNEKLFF
.,.,TRBJ1-2,14,TRBV7-9,TGTGCCAGCGACTTGACGGACACTAACTATGGCTACACCTTC,CASDLTDTNYGYTF
TRBD1,once,TRBJ1-6,15,TRBV5-6,TGTGCCAGCAGCCCTCCGGGACAGGCGGATTCACCCCTCCACTTT,CASSPPGQADSPLHF
.,.,TRBJ1-3,14,TRBV28,TGTGCCAGCAGTTTTCCCCCGACGGGGAACACCATATATTTT,CASSFPPTGNTIYF
TRBD1,.,TRBJ2-2,14,TRBV19,TGTGCCAGTAGAACGCCGCAGGGGGCAGGGGAGCTGTTTTTT,CASRTPQGAGELFF
.,.,TRBJ1-6,17,TRBV5-1,TGCGCCAGCAGCTTTTATGAGGTCAGCTCCTATAATTCACCCCTCCACTTT,CASSFYEVSSYNSPLHF
.,.,TRBJ1-5,12,TRBV2,TGTGCCAGCAGTGACAGCGGGCAGCCCCAGCATTTT,CASSDSGQPQHF
TRBD2,.,TRBJ2-2,15,TRBV2,TGTGCCAGCAGGAGGCTAGCGGGGAGAAACGGGGAGCTGTTTTTT,CASRRLAGRNGELFF
.,.,TRBJ2-2,17,TRBV5-1,TGCGCCAGCAGCTTTGACATAGGATCGGCGAACACCGGGGAGCTGTTTTTT,CASSFDIGSANTGELFF
TRBD2,.,TRBJ2-5,16,TRBV2,TGTGCCAGCAGTGGGGCTAGCGGGGGCCTACAAGAGACCCAGTACTTC,CASSGASGGLQETQYF
TRBD1,.,TRBJ1-5,14,TRBV2,TGTGCCAGCAGTAAGGACAGGAGCAATCAGCCCCAGCATTTT,CASSKDRSNQPQHF
TRBD1,.,TRBJ1-2,15,TRBV11-2,TGTGCCAGCAGCCTGACCTTTACAGGGGCCAGAGGCTACACCTTC,CASSLTFTGARGYTF
.,.,TRBJ1-2,12,TRBV19,TGTGCCAGTAGCAGGGGCTCCTATGGCTACACCTTC,CASSRGSYGYTF
TRBD1,once,TRBJ1-1,14,TRBV6-1,TGTGCCAGCATGGATTACAGGGGCGGAACTGAAGCTTTCTTT,CASMDYRGGTEAFF
TRBD2,.,TRBJ2-7,16,TRBV5-1,TGCGCCAGCAGCCCCGGACTAGCGGGTAGCTCCTACGAGCAGTACTTC,CASSPGLAGSSYEQYF
TRBD1,.,TRBJ2-7,14,TRBV19,TGTGCCAGTAGACGTACAGGGGAAACCTACGAGCAGTACTTC,CASRRTGETYEQYF
TRBD2,.,TRBJ2-5,16,TRBV7-9,TGTGCCAGCAGCTTAGTTTGGCGGGGGACCCAAGAGACCCAGTACTTC,CASSLVWRGTQETQYF
TRBD1,.,TRBJ2-7,15,TRBV6-1,TGTGCCAGCAGTCTCGGGACAGGGGGCTACTACGAGCAGTACTTC,CASSLGTGGYYEQYF
.,.,TRBJ2-7,13,TRBV5-4,TGTGCCAGCAGCTTGGGGACAGATTACGAGCAGTACTTC,CASSLGTDYEQYF
TRBD1,.,TRBJ1-1,15,TRBV5-5,TGTGCCAGCAGTTTCACAGGGGGCAGTGGGGCTGAAGCTTTCTTT,CASSFTGGSGAEAFF
.,.,TRBJ1-3,17,TRBV28,TGTGCCAGCAGTTTAAGCTGGAGTACAAGCTCTGGAAACACCATATATTTT,CASSLSWSTSSGNTIYF
TRBD2,.,TRBJ2-5,17,TRBV18,TGTGCCAGCTCTTCACAGCCGAGCGGGGGGGCGTTTGAGACCCAGTACTTC,CASSSQPSGGAFETQYF
TRBD1,few,TRBJ1-2,14,TRBV28,TGTGCCAGCACACCCTCCGGGACAGGGGTAGGCTACACCTTC,CASTPSGTGVGYTF
TRBD1,once,TRBJ2-7,14,TRBV5-6,TGTGCCAGCAGCCAAGACAGGGAAACGTACGAGCAGTACTTC,CASSQDRETYEQYF
.,few,TRBJ2-3,13,TRBV11-2,TGTGCCAGCAGCTTAGATCGGGGGGATACGCAGTATTTT,CASSLDRGDTQYF
.,.,TRBJ1-3,14,TRBV5-1,TGCGCCAGCAGCTTTGGGCAGGGAGGAAACACCATATATTTT,CASSFGQGGNTIYF
.,.,TRBJ1-5,14,TRBV5-5,TGTGCCAGCAGTCCCGGGATATCTCAACAGCCCCAGCATTTT,CASSPGISQQPQHF
.,few,TRBJ2-2,15,TRBV5-1,TGCGCCAGCAGCCCCTCTAGCGTCTACACCGGGGAGCTGTTTTTT,CASSPSSVYTGELFF
TRBD1,.,TRBJ2-3,19,TRBV4-1,TGCGCCAGCAGCCAAGATTGGGTCCCCGGGACAGGGGTGTTAGATACGCAGTATTTT,CASSQDWVPGTGVLDTQYF
TRBD1,.,TRBJ1-2,13,TRBV2,TGTGCCAGCAGGGGGACAGGGCTCTATGGCTACACCTTC,CASRGTGLYGYTF
TRBD1,.,TRBJ1-2,14,TRBV19,TGTGCCAGTACCCATTTGGACAGGGGGTATGGCTACACCTTC,CASTHLDRGYGYTF
.,once,TRBJ2-1,14,TRBV6-5,TGTGCCAGCAGTTACGGTAGCGACTACAATGAGCAGTTCTTC,CASSYGSDYNEQFF
TRBD1,.,TRBJ1-2,15,TRBV18,TGTGCCAGCTCAAATCGGGACAGCCTGCCCAAGGGCTACACCTTC,CASSNRDSLPKGYTF
TRBD2,.,TRBJ2-5,13,TRBV7-8,TGTGCCAGCAGCCGGGGGGGCGAAGAGACCCAGTACTTC,CASSRGGEETQYF
.,.,TRBJ1-1,18,TRBV10-1,TGCGCCAGCAGTGCCGACCCCCGTAGGGGCAAAGCGAACACTGAAGCTTTCTTT,CASSADPRRGKANTEAFF
.,.,TRBJ1-1,13,TRBV19,TGTGCCAGTAGTATCGTGACGGGGACTGAAGCTTTCTTT,CASSIVTGTEAFF
.,.,TRBJ1-3,15,TRBV2,TGTGCCAGCAGGACGAATACTAACTCTGGAAACACCATATATTTT,CASRTNTNSGNTIYF
TRBD1,.,TRBJ1-2,19,TRBV4-1,TGCGCCAGCAGCCAAGATTTATCGGGTCAGGGACAGATAGGGGGTGGCTACACCTTC,CASSQDLSGQGQIGGGYTF
.,.,TRBJ1-5,15,TRBV5-4,TGTGCCAGCAGCCAGATCCCGGGAGGGAATCAGCCCCAGCATTTT,CASSQIPGGNQPQHF